Listed below are T cell receptor beta chains from one sample, sequenced in a study of T cell repertoires in cytomegalovirus infection. TCRdb recomputed calls from the reads with MiXCR, one row per CDR3 protein. The sample carries 450,000 to 600,000 distinct CDR3 sequences, roughly a third recorded once. The antigens these receptors bind are not known. Here the sequenced sample was cultured PBMCs, taken from culture after CMV antigen stimulation. These receptor sequences come from a human donor in good health (CMV status not recorded). Some clones in this sample may be carry-over from other donors' samples. CDR3s include the opening cysteine and the closing phenylalanine or tryptophan. The D gene is left open where the match is weak. The size field is filled for only some rows; it gives once, few, many or a size class.

D	size	V	J	CDR3	DNA
TRBD1	-	TRBV19	TRBJ2-5	CASKGAGTAQETQYF	TGTGCCAGTAAGGGGGCCGGGACAGCCCAAGAGACCCAGTACTTC
-	-	TRBV6-6	TRBJ1-2	CASSWRASANYGYTF	TGTGCCAGCAGTTGGAGGGCCTCGGCTAACTATGGCTACACCTTC
-	-	TRBV7-2	TRBJ2-7	CASSLLGGSSYEQYF	TGTGCCAGCAGCTTATTAGGGGGGAGTTCCTACGAGCAGTACTTC
TRBD2	-	TRBV20-1	TRBJ2-1	CSARDLVRLAGNEQFF	TGCAGTGCTAGAGATTTAGTCCGACTAGCGGGCAATGAGCAGTTCTTC
TRBD2	-	TRBV15	TRBJ2-7	CATSRDPGLAGEADYEQYF	TGTGCCACCAGCAGAGACCCAGGACTAGCGGGGGAAGCCGACTACGAGCAGTACTTC
TRBD2	-	TRBV12-3/TRBV12-4	TRBJ2-2	CASSPGLAGRAGELFF	TGTGCCAGCAGCCCGGGACTAGCGGGAAGGGCCGGGGAGCTGTTTTTT
TRBD2	-	TRBV6-2/TRBV6-3	TRBJ2-4	CASSPGLAQNIQYF	TGTGCCAGCAGTCCGGGACTAGCGCAAAACATTCAGTACTTC
TRBD2	-	TRBV27	TRBJ2-3	CASSVPGLGTDTQYF	TGTGCCAGCAGTGTCCCGGGACTAGGCACAGATACGCAGTATTTT
-	many	TRBV28	TRBJ2-5	CASSSLGETQYF	TGTGCCAGCAGTTCCTTGGGGGAGACCCAGTACTTC
-	-	TRBV18	TRBJ1-2	CASSLNEVEINYGYTF	TGTGCCAGCTCCCTGAATGAGGTTGAGATTAACTATGGCTACACCTTC
-	-	TRBV7-8	TRBJ2-3	CASARRTDTQYF	TGTGCCAGCGCTCGGCGCACAGATACGCAGTATTTT
-	-	TRBV20-1	TRBJ1-4	CSAAHGVNEKLFF	TGCAGTGCTGCCCATGGTGTTAATGAAAAACTGTTTTTT
-	-	TRBV25-1	TRBJ2-7	CASSEPGQLSYEQYF	TGTGCCAGCAGTGAACCAGGGCAGCTGAGCTACGAGCAGTACTTC
-	-	TRBV7-9	TRBJ2-1	CASSSPTTYNEQFF	TGTGCCAGCAGCTCCCCTACTACATACAATGAGCAGTTCTTC
-	many	TRBV7-2	TRBJ1-1	CASSEQAMNTEAFF	TGTGCCAGCAGCGAACAGGCGATGAACACTGAAGCTTTCTTT
TRBD1	many	TRBV6-1	TRBJ2-1	CASSQYRGFSDEQFF	TGTGCCAGCAGCCAATACAGGGGTTTCAGCGATGAGCAGTTCTTC
TRBD1	-	TRBV28	TRBJ1-2	CASSRPRDRGLGYTF	TGTGCCAGCAGCCGACCCCGGGACAGGGGGCTAGGCTACACCTTC